These 26 T cell receptor beta chains came from one sample sequenced in a study of identical twins. TCRdb passed the 5' RACE reads through MiXCR, listing each CDR3 protein once. The table includes 130,000 to 150,000 distinct CDR3 sequences, around 3.4% detected once. Sequencing was performed on memory T cells sorted from blood. All receptors come from a man aged 18-30 years in good health.

For this clonotype: The final CDR3 position lacks the conserved phenylalanine or tryptophan, pointing to a likely read error. The chain has TRBV12-3 or TRBV12-4 and TRBJ1-4; D not resolved. The CDR3 is made up of 12 amino acids. V lost 0 bases and J lost 12, with 8 bases in between. CDR3 loop: CASSLAGRELFY. In DNA, the CDR3 is TGTGCCAGCAGTTTAGCGGGTCGGGAACTGTTTTAT.

This clonotype was recorded at least ten times. The V call is TRBV6-5, the J call TRBJ1-2; 7 bases line up with TRBD1. The germline V gene has CDR1 MNHEY and CDR2 SVGAGI. The CDR3 is 13 amino acids. The trim removed 0 bases at V and 5 bases at J, leaving 0 bases unmatched. DNA of the CDR3: TGTGCCAGCAGTTACTCGACAGGGTATGGCTACACCTTC. Its translation is CASSYSTGYGYTF.

This clonotype came up a few times. This chain joins TRBV4-3 and TRBJ2-1, with 14 bases identical to TRBD2. The CDR3 consists of 18 residues. The V gene's germline CDR1 is LGHNA and CDR2 YSLEER. V dropped 2 bases and J dropped 5; count of bases not matched to a gene: 8. The CDR3 loop is CASSQYSRGLAGDNEQFF. The CDR3 bases are TGCGCCAGCAGCCAATACTCTAGGGGACTAGCGGGAGACAATGAGCAGTTCTTC.

This clonotype has at least ten counts. The CDR3 is CASSLGLARSSYNEQFF. In DNA, the CDR3 is TGTGCCAGCAGCTTAGGCTTAGCGCGTAGCTCCTACAATGAGCAGTTCTTC. The chain joins TRBV7-7 to TRBJ2-1; maybe TRBD2 (5 bases). CDR3 length: 17 amino acids. The germline V gene has CDR1 SSHAT and CDR2 FNYEAQ (reference sequence). Between the trimmed V and J ends, which lost 1 base and 0 bases, there was a span of 13 bases.

This clonotype was observed many times. The chain combines TRBV10-3 with TRBJ2-1; possible D gene TRBD2, 5 bases. CDR1 and CDR2 (germline): ENHRY, SYGVKD. This CDR3 contains 15 residues. The ends were cut back, 2 bases at V and 3 bases at J, with 11 bases in the middle. The CDR3 loop is CAISEKAVVYNEQFF. DNA for the CDR3: TGTGCCATCAGTGAGAAAGCGGTCGTCTACAATGAGCAGTTCTTC.

This clonotype was seen more than once but under ten times. V and J are TRBV13 and TRBJ1-1; no reliable D call. This CDR3 spans 14 amino acids. Trimming removed 6 bases from V and 3 bases from J, with 14 bases in between. CDR1 and CDR2 from the germline V gene are PRHDT and FYEKMQ (reference sequence). CDR3 sequence (DNA): TGTGCCAGCAGGCCAAGGGTTCAGGACACTGAAGCTTTCTTT. It encodes CASRPRVQDTEAFF.

The rearrangement joins TRBV4-2 to TRBJ2-1; the D call may be TRBD1 or TRBD2 (5 bases each). Trimming removed 1 base at V and 7 bases at J, with 11 bases between. The CDR3 runs to 14 residues. The V gene's germline CDR1 is LGHNA and CDR2 YNFKEQ. The CDR3 DNA sequence: TGTGCCAGCAGCCAAGGTTGGGGCGGGAATGAGCAGTTCTTC. Its protein is CASSQGWGGNEQFF.

There are a few counts of this clonotype. V and J are TRBV5-4 and TRBJ2-7, with D perhaps TRBD1 (5 bases). The CDR3 has 13 amino acids. V shed 0 bases and J shed 3 bases, with 7 bases lying between them. Germline V gene data show CDR1 as SGHNT and CDR2 as YYREEE (reference sequence). The CDR3 loop is CASSLDRLYEQYV. DNA of the CDR3: TGTGCCAGCAGCTTGGACAGGCTCTACGAGCAGTACGTC.

The sample holds many counts of this clonotype. The rearrangement uses TRBV20-1 and TRBJ1-5; D might be TRBD1 (6 bases). The CDR3 runs to 15 residues. The germline V gene encodes CDR1 DFQATT and CDR2 SNEGSKA (reference sequence). V was shortened by 7 bases and J by 0 bases, with 16 bases between the two germline ends. CDR3 region: CSVPNWGLSNQPQHF. CDR3 DNA sequence: TGCAGTGTCCCGAACTGGGGGCTTAGCAATCAGCCCCAGCATTTT.

This clonotype was observed many times. The chain uses TRBV27 and TRBJ2-1; TRBD1 is a possible D gene (6 bases). The CDR3 runs 13 residues. The V and J ends lost 5 bases and 7 bases respectively, with 12 bases between them. CDR1 is MNHEY and CDR2 is SMNVEV in the germline V gene (reference sequence). This CDR3 reads CASSPQTGNEQFF. In DNA form, the CDR3 reads TGTGCCAGCAGTCCCCAGACAGGAAATGAGCAGTTCTTC.

The CDR3 DNA follows: TGCAGTGCTGGCCGGGCGGGTTGGAACAATGAGCAGTTCTTC. It yields the protein CSAGRAGWNNEQFF. This rearrangement joins TRBV20-1 to TRBJ2-1, with D tentatively TRBD2 (5 bases). Germline V gene sequence: CDR1 DFQATT, CDR2 SNEGSKA (reference sequence). The germline V and J ends were trimmed by 5 bases and 5 bases, with 16 bases remaining between them. This CDR3 has 14 residues.

This clonotype showed up many times. The genes are TRBV20-1 and TRBJ2-3, with unresolved D. The germline V and J ends were trimmed by 6 bases and 4 bases, with 11 bases remaining between them. This CDR3 is built from 12 residues. CDR1 and CDR2 from the germline V gene are DFQATT and SNEGSKA (reference sequence). CDR3: CSADTASDTQYF. In DNA form, the CDR3 reads TGCAGTGCCGACACCGCCTCAGATACGCAGTATTTT.

The J gene is TRBJ2-3, the V gene TRBV5-1, with 8 bases that match TRBD2. J gave up 6 bases and V 7 bases, and 10 bases lay outside the gene matches. Germline CDR1 reads SGHRS; CDR2 reads YFSETQ. CDR3 length: 14 amino acids. The CDR3 loop is CASSSGSLADTQYF. The CDR3 DNA reads as TGCGCCAGCTCAAGCGGGAGCCTGGCGGATACGCAGTATTTT.

This clonotype came up many times. V is TRBV5-1 and J is TRBJ1-2; D is unresolved. The germline CDR1 and CDR2 sequences are SGHRS and YFSETQ. The V end was cut by 0 bases, the J end by 4 bases, with 7 bases between. The CDR3 loop spans 13 amino acids. In nucleotides, the CDR3 is TGCGCCAGCAGCTTGGATGCCGTCTATGGCTACACCTTC. Translating it yields CASSLDAVYGYTF. The variable domain in full, completed from reference TRBV5-1 and TRBJ1-2, reads KAGVTQTPRYLIKTRGQQVTLSCSPISGHRSVSWYQQTPGQGLQFLFEYFSETQRNKGNFPGRFSGRQFSNSRSEMNVSTLELGDSALYLCASSLDAVYGYTFGSGTRLTVV.

Concerning this clonotype: A clone one base away is much larger, so this may be a read error. The chain uses TRBV28 and TRBJ2-7; weak D call: TRBD2 (6 bases). Germline lookup yields CDR1 MDHEN and CDR2 SYDVKM. The CDR3 is 15 residues long. The V gene lost 4 bases and the J gene lost 6 bases, with 19 bases spanning the gap. In DNA form, the CDR3 reads TGTGCCAGCAGTTCCCCCGGGAGTAAAGGGGTCGAGCAGTACGTC. Its translation is CASSSPGSKGVEQYV.

In this sample, this clonotype turned up many times. The rearrangement uses TRBV27 and TRBJ1-2; 7 bases map to TRBD1. This CDR3 has 13 amino acids. Losses at the gene ends were 6 bases for V and 1 base for J; bases not matched to a gene: 2. Germline CDR1 reads MNHEY; CDR2 reads SMNVEV (reference sequence). The CDR3 nucleotides are TGTGCCAGCAGAAGGGACAGTAACTATGGCTACACCTTC. Translated, it gives CASRRDSNYGYTF.

The table lists this clonotype with many counts. J is TRBJ2-3 and V is TRBV6-1; TRBD2 might be the D (6 bases). The CDR3 runs to 16 residues. CDR1 and CDR2 (germline): MNHNS, SASEGT. Deletions cut 3 bases from V and 1 base from J, with 14 bases between. The chain's CDR3 is CASSEHGRGGTDTQYF. The DNA of the CDR3 is TGTGCCAGCAGTGAGCACGGGAGAGGCGGCACAGATACGCAGTATTTT.

This clonotype was recorded a few times. The gene calls are TRBV19 and TRBJ2-1, with D perhaps matching TRBD2 (6 bases). CDR3 length: 11 residues. CDR1 is LNHDA and CDR2 is SQIVND in the germline V gene (reference sequence). V dropped 3 bases and J dropped 14 bases, with 11 bases sitting between them. CDR3 in amino acids: CASSMGLAKFF. As DNA, the CDR3 is TGTGCCAGTAGTATGGGCCTAGCGAAGTTCTTC.

This clonotype has a count of ten or more. The V gene is TRBV14, the J gene TRBJ2-7; D may be TRBD1 (6 bases). V lost 6 bases and J 4 bases, leaving 19 bases between the germline ends. CDR1 is SGHDN and CDR2 is FVKESK in the germline V gene. The CDR3 covers 15 residues. The CDR3 sequence: CASRERGDKEYEQYV. Written as DNA, the CDR3 is TGTGCCAGCAGGGAACGTGGGGACAAAGAGTACGAGCAGTACGTC.

This clonotype was seen repeatedly, ten times or more. The genes are TRBV20-1 and TRBJ2-5; 10 bases are a match to TRBD2. CDR3 length: 15 amino acids. Trimming at V came to 6 bases and at J to 0 bases, leaving 7 bases not matched to a gene. Germline values: CDR1 DFQATT, CDR2 SNEGSKA (reference sequence). The CDR3 spells CSANPLAGDQETQYF. The DNA of the CDR3 is TGCAGTGCGAACCCCCTAGCGGGGGACCAAGAGACCCAGTACTTC.

This clonotype was found many times. The rearrangement joins TRBV7-9 to TRBJ2-1, with TRBD1 matching over 11 bases. With 4 bases clipped from V and 3 bases from J, the junction kept 5 bases outside the gene matches. The CDR3 has 16 amino acids. Germline-derived CDR1 and CDR2 are SEHNR and FQNEAQ (reference sequence). As DNA, the CDR3 is TGTGCCAGCAGCTGGGGGACAGGGGGTATCTACAATGAGCAGTTCTTC. Protein: CASSWGTGGIYNEQFF. The full variable domain, its missing parts supplied by reference TRBV7-9 and TRBJ2-1, is DTGVSQNPRHKITKRGQNVTFRCDPISEHNRLYWYRQTLGQGPEFLTYFQNEAQLEKSRLLSDRFSAERPKGSFSTLEIQRTEQGDSAMYLCASSWGTGGIYNEQFFGPGTRLTVL.

This clonotype was observed many times. The V gene is TRBV14, the J gene TRBJ2-1; TRBD1 aligns across 8 bases. Germline lookup yields CDR1 SGHDN and CDR2 FVKESK. This CDR3 spans 15 amino acids. J lost 2 bases, V lost 5 bases, and 5 bases had no gene match. CDR3 region: CASSTRTGPYNEQFF. Here the CDR3 DNA reads TGTGCCAGCAGCACCAGGACAGGGCCCTACAATGAGCAGTTCTTC.

This clonotype came up many times. The CDR3 DNA sequence: TGTGCCAGCAGCGGTACAGGGGATCGATATGGCTACACCTTC. Protein: CASSGTGDRYGYTF. The rearrangement uses TRBV12-3 or TRBV12-4 and TRBJ1-2; 7 positions match TRBD1. V shed 6 bases and J 5 bases; nucleotides not matched to a gene: 9. CDR3 size: 14 residues.

This clonotype appeared many times. J is TRBJ2-1 and V is TRBV10-3; the match to TRBD1 covers 9 bases. Germline assignment: CDR1 ENHRY and CDR2 SYGVKD. Trimming removed 5 bases from V and 7 bases from J; junction bases left unmatched: 3. This CDR3 contains 13 residues. CDR3 coding DNA: TGTGCCATCAGTCGACAGGGGGAAAATGAGCAGTTCTTC. It specifies CAISRQGENEQFF.

This clonotype has at least ten counts. The chain links TRBV9 to TRBJ2-1; no clear D. The V end was cut by 3 bases, the J end by 8 bases, with 15 bases between. CDR1 SGDLS and CDR2 YYNGEE come from the germline V gene. CDR3 size: 14 residues. CDR3 sequence reads: CASSGEARFHEQFF. The CDR3 nucleotides read TGTGCCAGCAGCGGAGAAGCTAGATTCCATGAGCAGTTCTTC. Full variable domain (missing parts from reference TRBV9 and TRBJ2-1): DSGVTQTPKHLITATGQRVTLRCSPRSGDLSVYWYQQSLDQGLQFLIQYYNGEERAKGNILERFSAQQFPDLHSELNLSSLELGDSALYFCASSGEARFHEQFFGPGTRLTVL.

This clonotype was observed many times. The chain recombines TRBV7-8 with TRBJ2-1, with 7 bases identical to TRBD1. Germline CDR1 is SGHVS and CDR2 is FQNEAQ. The CDR3 sequence is 12 residues long. Trimming cost V 2 bases and J 12 bases; bases outside gene matches: 4. The CDR3 here is CASSLTGVVQFF. Here the CDR3 DNA reads TGTGCCAGCAGCTTAACAGGGGTGGTGCAGTTCTTC. The whole variable domain, remainder taken from reference TRBV7-8 and TRBJ2-1, is GAGVSQSPRYKVAKRGQDVALRCDPISGHVSLFWYQQALGQGPEFLTYFQNEAQLDKSGLPSDRFFAERPEGSVSTLKIQRTQQEDSAVYLCASSLTGVVQFFGPGTRLTVL.